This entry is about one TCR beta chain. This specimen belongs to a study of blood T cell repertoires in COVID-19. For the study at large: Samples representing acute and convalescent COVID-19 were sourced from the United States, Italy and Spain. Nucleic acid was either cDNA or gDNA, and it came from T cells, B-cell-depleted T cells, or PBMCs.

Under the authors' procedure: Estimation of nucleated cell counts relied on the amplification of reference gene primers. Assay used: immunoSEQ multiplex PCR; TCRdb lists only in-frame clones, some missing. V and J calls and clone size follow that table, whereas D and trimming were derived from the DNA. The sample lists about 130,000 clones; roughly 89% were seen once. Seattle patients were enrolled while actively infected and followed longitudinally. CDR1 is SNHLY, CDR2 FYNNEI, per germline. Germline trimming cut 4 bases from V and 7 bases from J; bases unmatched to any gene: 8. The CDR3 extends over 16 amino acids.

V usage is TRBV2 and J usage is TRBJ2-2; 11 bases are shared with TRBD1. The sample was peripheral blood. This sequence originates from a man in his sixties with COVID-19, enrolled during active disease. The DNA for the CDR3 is TGTGCCAGCAGTGTTCTGGGACAGGGGGACGGCGGGGAGCTGTTTTTT. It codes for CASSVLGQGDGGELFF.